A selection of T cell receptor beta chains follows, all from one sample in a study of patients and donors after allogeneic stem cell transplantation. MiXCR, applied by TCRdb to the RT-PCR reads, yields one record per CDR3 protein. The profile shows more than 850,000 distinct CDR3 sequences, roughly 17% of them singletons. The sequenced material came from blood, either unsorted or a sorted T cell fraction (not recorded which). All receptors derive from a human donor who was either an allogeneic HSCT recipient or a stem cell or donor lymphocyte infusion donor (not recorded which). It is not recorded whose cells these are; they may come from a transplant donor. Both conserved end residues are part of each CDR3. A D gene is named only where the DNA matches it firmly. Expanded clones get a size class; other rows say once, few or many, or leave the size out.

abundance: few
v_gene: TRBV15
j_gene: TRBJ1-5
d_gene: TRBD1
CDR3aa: CATSREYRGSLPQHF
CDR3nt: TGTGCCACCAGCAGAGAGTACAGGGGAAGTTTGCCCCAGCATTTT

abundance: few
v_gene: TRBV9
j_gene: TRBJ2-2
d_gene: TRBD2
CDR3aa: CASSVAGLATGELFF
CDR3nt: TGTGCCAGCAGCGTAGCCGGACTAGCGACCGGGGAGCTGTTTTTT

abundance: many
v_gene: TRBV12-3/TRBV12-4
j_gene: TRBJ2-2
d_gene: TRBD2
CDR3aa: CASSPNPGGRNTGELFF
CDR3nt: TGTGCCAGCAGTCCCAACCCGGGAGGGAGGAACACCGGGGAGCTGTTTTTT

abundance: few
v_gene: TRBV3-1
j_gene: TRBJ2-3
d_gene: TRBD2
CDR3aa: CASSQALAGGRDTQYF
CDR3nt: TGTGCCAGCAGCCAAGCCCTAGCGGGAGGAAGAGATACGCAGTATTTT

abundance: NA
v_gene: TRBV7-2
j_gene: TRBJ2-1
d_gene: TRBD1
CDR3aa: CASKTQGRNYNEQFF
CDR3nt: TGTGCCAGCAAGACACAGGGGCGAAATTACAATGAGCAGTTCTTC

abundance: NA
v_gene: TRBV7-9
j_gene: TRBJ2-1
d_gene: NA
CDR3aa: CASSLGGGRRSNEQFF
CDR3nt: TGTGCCAGCAGCTTAGGGGGGGGCCGTCGGAGCAATGAGCAGTTCTTC

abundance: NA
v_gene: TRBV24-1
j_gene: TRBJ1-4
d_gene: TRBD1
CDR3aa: CATSPGGIEKLFF
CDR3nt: TGTGCCACCAGTCCAGGGGGTATTGAAAAACTGTTTTTT

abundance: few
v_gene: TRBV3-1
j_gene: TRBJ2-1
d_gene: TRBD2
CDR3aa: CASSQVIAGVHEQFF
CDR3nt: TGTGCCAGCAGCCAAGTGATAGCGGGAGTGCATGAGCAGTTCTTC

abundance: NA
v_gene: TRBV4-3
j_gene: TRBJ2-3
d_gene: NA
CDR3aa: CASSQEWRLDTQYF
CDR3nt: TGCGCCAGCAGCCAAGAGTGGCGACTTGATACGCAGTATTTT

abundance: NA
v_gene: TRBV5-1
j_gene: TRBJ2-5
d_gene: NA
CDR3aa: CASSGRRKTQYF
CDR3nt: TGCGCCAGCAGCGGTCGACGGAAGACCCAGTACTTC

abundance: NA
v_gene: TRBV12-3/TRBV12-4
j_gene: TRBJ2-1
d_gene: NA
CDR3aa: CASSTMTGNEQFF
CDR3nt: TGTGCCAGCAGTACAATGACAGGAAATGAGCAGTTCTTC

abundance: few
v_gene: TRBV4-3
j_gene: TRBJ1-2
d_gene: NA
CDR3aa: CASSHGGGYTF
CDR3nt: TGCGCCAGCAGCCACGGGGGAGGCTACACCTTC

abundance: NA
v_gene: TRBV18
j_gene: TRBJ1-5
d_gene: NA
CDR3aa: CASSPTASNQPQHF
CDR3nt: TGTGCCAGCTCACCGACGGCAAGCAATCAGCCCCAGCATTTT

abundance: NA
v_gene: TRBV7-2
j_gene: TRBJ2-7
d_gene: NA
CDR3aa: CASSLVADNYEQYF
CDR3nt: TGTGCCAGCAGCTTAGTGGCGGATAACTACGAGCAGTACTTC

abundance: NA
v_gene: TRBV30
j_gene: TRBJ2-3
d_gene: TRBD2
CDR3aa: CAWSVSSGGTDTQYF
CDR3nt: TGTGCCTGGAGTGTGAGTAGCGGGGGGACAGATACGCAGTATTTT

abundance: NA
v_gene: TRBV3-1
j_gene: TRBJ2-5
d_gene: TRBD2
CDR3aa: CASSQVFSGGLQETQYF
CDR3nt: TGTGCCAGCAGCCAAGTCTTTAGCGGGGGGCTACAAGAGACCCAGTACTTC

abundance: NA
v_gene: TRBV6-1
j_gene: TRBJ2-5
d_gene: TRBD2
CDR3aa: CASGLAGVLETQYF
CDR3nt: TGTGCCAGCGGACTAGCGGGAGTCCTGGAGACCCAGTACTTC

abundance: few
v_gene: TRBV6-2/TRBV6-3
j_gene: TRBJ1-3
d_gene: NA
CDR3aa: CASSPVNPVYSGNTIYF
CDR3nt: TGTGCCAGCAGCCCCGTGAACCCCGTATACTCTGGAAACACCATATATTTT